This entry lists 8 T cell receptor beta chains sequenced from one sample in a study of blood T cell repertoires in COVID-19. This table comes from immunoSEQ multiplex PCR, and its TCRdb copy is limited to in-frame clones, with some not included. The sample contains about 360,000 clones, roughly 87% of which appear only once. The material sequenced was PBMCs or T cells enriched from blood (not recorded which). The receptors were gathered from a woman aged 40 to 55 with acute COVID-19.

This chain uses TRBV12-3 or TRBV12-4 with TRBJ1-1; 8 bases align to TRBD1. V gave up 6 bases and J gave up 4 bases; unmatched junction bases: 4. CDR3 length: 13 residues. CDR3 amino acids: CASSSDRATEAFF. CDR3 coding DNA: TGTGCCAGCAGCTCGGACAGGGCCACTGAAGCTTTCTTT.

The rearrangement links TRBV2 to TRBJ1-1; D gene ambiguous. This CDR3 comprises 12 residues. In germline, CDR1 is SNHLY, CDR2 FYNNEI. V shed 7 bases and J shed 1 base, with 7 bases lying between them. This CDR3 reads CASTQENTEAFF. In DNA, the CDR3 is TGTGCCAGCACTCAGGAGAACACTGAAGCTTTCTTT.

The rearrangement links TRBV15 to TRBJ1-5, with D unresolved. The CDR3 is made up of 13 amino acids. Trimming shortened V by 5 bases and J by 3 bases, and 8 bases separated the two germline ends. Germline values: CDR1 LNHNV, CDR2 YYDKDF (reference sequence). The CDR3 region is CATSPSYNQPQHF. The CDR3 nucleotides read TGTGCCACCAGCCCGAGCTACAATCAGCCCCAGCATTTT.

V is TRBV19 and J is TRBJ1-6; TRBD1 matches at 9 bases. V lost 5 bases and J lost 8; bases outside the gene matches: 13. CDR3 size: 17 residues. CDR1 is LNHDA and CDR2 is SQIVND in the germline V gene (reference sequence). Written as DNA, the CDR3 is TGTGCCAGTAGTCTCCGGACAGGGGAGTACCCCGATTCACCCCTCCACTTT. This codes for CASSLRTGEYPDSPLHF.

The J gene is TRBJ2-2, the V gene TRBV11-2, with TRBD1 as a possible D gene (6 bases). The CDR3 length is 14 residues. CDR1 is SGHAT, CDR2 FQNNGV, per germline. Deletions cut 8 bases from V and 0 bases from J, with 10 bases between. The DNA of the CDR3 is TGTGCCAGCTTACAGGGATCGAACACCGGGGAGCTGTTTTTT. Translation: CASLQGSNTGELFF.

The J gene is TRBJ1-3, the V gene TRBV3-1 (or the pseudogene TRBV3-2); maybe TRBD1 (5 bases). V was trimmed by 7 bases and J by 2 bases, leaving 15 bases between them. The V gene's germline CDR1 is LGHDT and CDR2 YNNKEL (reference sequence). The CDR3 covers 15 residues. This CDR3 reads CASKAGTGPGNTIYF. The CDR3, as DNA: TGTGCCAGCAAAGCCGGCACAGGTCCTGGAAACACCATATATTTT.

This chain connects TRBV7-2 to TRBJ2-3; a possible D gene is TRBD2 (5 bases). This CDR3 spans 15 amino acids. Between the trimmed V and J ends, which lost 5 bases and 1 base, there was a span of 13 bases. The germline gives CDR1 SGHTA, CDR2 FQGNSA. CDR3: CASSAKEGGTDTQYF. In DNA form, the CDR3 reads TGTGCCAGCAGCGCCAAAGAGGGCGGCACAGATACGCAGTATTTT.

This chain connects TRBV30 to TRBJ1-2, with D perhaps TRBD1 (5 bases). The CDR3 sequence is 15 residues long. Germline assignment: CDR1 GTSNPN and CDR2 SVGIG (reference sequence). Between the trimmed V and J ends, which lost 0 bases and 7 bases, there was a span of 18 bases. The CDR3 here is CAWSVPGKGIGGYTF. Written as DNA, the CDR3 is TGTGCCTGGAGTGTACCCGGCAAGGGGATCGGTGGCTACACCTTC.